The next 20 T cell receptor beta chains were all read from a single sample in a study of T cells in Graves' hyperthyroidism and ophthalmopathy. Amplification of TCR beta CDR3 regions used RNA as the template. First-round RT-PCR with HTBI primers amplified the TCR CDR3 region. TCRdb processed the multiplex PCR reads anew with MiXCR; each CDR3 protein has one entry. Of roughly 500,000 distinct CDR3 sequences listed, about 14% are singletons. What was sequenced was blood. These receptors were obtained from a woman in her twenties or thirties with Graves' hyperthyroidism that later progressed to Graves' ophthalmopathy.

Notes on this clonotype: Given a much more abundant clone one base away, this may be a read error. CDR3 region: CASERDEELFF. The CDR3 region has the DNA TGTGCCAGCGAGCGAGACGAAGAACTGTTTTTT. The chain recombines TRBV28 with TRBJ1-4; D uncertain. Trimming removed 8 bases from V and 12 bases from J, with 13 bases in between. Germline V lookup: CDR1 MDHEN, CDR2 SYDVKM. The CDR3 has 11 amino acids.

This clonotype was seen only a few times. The chain has TRBV28 and TRBJ2-7; the D gene could be TRBD1 or TRBD2 (5 bases each). With 8 bases removed from V and 1 base from J, the gap between germline ends came to 12 bases. The germline CDR1 and CDR2 sequences are MDHEN and SYDVKM. CDR3 length: 13 residues. CDR3 bases: TGTGCCAGCGTGGGGGTCAGGTCCTACGAGCAGTACTTC. It specifies CASVGVRSYEQYF.

At least ten counts were recorded for this clonotype. V and J are TRBV20-1 and TRBJ2-1; 7 bases are shared with TRBD2. Germline CDR1 and CDR2: DFQATT and SNEGSKA (reference sequence). With V trimmed by 3 bases and J by 1 base, 3 bases remained unmatched. The CDR3 is 14 residues long. The CDR3, as DNA: TGCAGTGCTAGGGGCGGGAGATCCTACAATGAGCAGTTCTTC. As protein: CSARGGRSYNEQFF.

This clonotype has ten or more counts. The chain's CDR3 is CASSPDSLRKLFF. The CDR3 DNA reads as TGTGCCAGCTCACCGGACAGCTTACGGAAACTGTTTTTT. V and J are TRBV18 and TRBJ1-4, with D maybe TRBD1 (6 bases). Trimming shortened V by 3 bases and J by 11 bases, and 13 bases separated the two germline ends. Germline V gives CDR1 KGHSH, CDR2 LQKENI. CDR3 length: 13 residues.

There are many counts of this clonotype. The chain has TRBV20-1 and TRBJ1-3; D is uncertain. In germline, CDR1 is DFQATT, CDR2 SNEGSKA (reference sequence). The CDR3 has 12 amino acids. The V and J ends lost 4 bases and 4 bases respectively, with 8 bases between them. For the CDR3, the DNA is TGCAGTGCTACTAAGCCGGGAAACACCATATATTTT. This sequence encodes CSATKPGNTIYF.

As for this clonotype: A much larger clone is a single base away; this may be a read error. The rearrangement uses TRBV3-1 and TRBJ2-7, with D perhaps TRBD1 or TRBD2 (5 bases each). Germline loops: CDR1 LGHDT, CDR2 YNNKEL (reference sequence). This CDR3 comprises 13 residues. With 3 bases removed from V and 9 bases from J, the gap between germline ends came to 15 bases. The CDR3 DNA is TGTGCCAGCAGCCAGGGGGATGAAGTCGGGCAGTACTTC. Amino acid sequence: CASSQGDEVGQYF.

The gene calls are TRBV30 and TRBJ2-5, with D unresolved. CDR1 and CDR2 (germline): GTSNPN, SVGIG (reference sequence). CDR3 length: 15 amino acids. Trimming pared 4 bases from V and 3 bases from J, leaving 18 bases between. CDR3 in DNA: TGTGCCTGGACCCCCGCGGTCAGTCCAAAAGAGACCCAGTACTTC. Its translation is CAWTPAVSPKETQYF.

This clonotype came up a few times. The gene calls are TRBV4-3 and TRBJ2-3; perhaps TRBD2 as D (5 bases). There are 15 residues in the CDR3. V was cut by 5 bases and J by 0 bases, with 12 bases left in between. Germline CDR1 and CDR2: LGHNA and YSLEER. The CDR3 here is CASSTQAASTDTQYF. In nucleotides, the CDR3 is TGCGCCAGCAGCACGCAAGCGGCTAGCACAGATACGCAGTATTTT.

The chain combines TRBV13 with TRBJ2-1; D is perhaps TRBD1 or TRBD2 (5 bases each). The CDR3 sequence is 15 residues long. Trimming pared 2 bases from V and 9 bases from J, leaving 17 bases between. The germline CDR1 and CDR2 sequences are PRHDT and FYEKMQ (reference sequence). This chain's CDR3 is CASSLKGPLSGEQFF. The DNA for the CDR3 is TGTGCCAGCAGCTTAAAGGGACCTCTGAGTGGTGAGCAGTTCTTC.

This clonotype has a count of ten or more. The rearrangement links TRBV12-3 or TRBV12-4 to TRBJ2-1; 9 positions match TRBD1. After removal of 4 bases from V and 7 bases from J, the junction contained 8 bases not matched to a gene. This CDR3 contains 15 residues. The CDR3 spells CASSSKQGAKNEQFF. The CDR3 coding sequence is TGTGCCAGCAGTTCAAAACAGGGGGCTAAGAATGAGCAGTTCTTC.

In this sample, this clonotype turned up many times. The chain is built from TRBV27 and TRBJ1-6; D perhaps matches TRBD1 (5 bases). The CDR3 is 13 residues long. The V gene's germline CDR1 is MNHEY and CDR2 SMNVEV (reference sequence). V was shortened by 5 bases and J by 11 bases, with 13 bases between the two germline ends. The CDR3 sequence is CASSLREGTPLHF. CDR3 sequence (DNA): TGTGCCAGCAGTCTCAGGGAGGGCACACCCCTCCACTTT.

V is TRBV30 and J is TRBJ2-7; TRBD2 matches 7 bases. Germline trimming cut 5 bases from V and 2 bases from J; bases unmatched to any gene: 3. The CDR3 is made up of 12 amino acids. Germline lookup yields CDR1 GTSNPN and CDR2 SVGIG (reference sequence). The CDR3, as DNA: TGTGCCTGGGGGGACTACACCTACGAGCAGTACTTC. Protein: CAWGDYTYEQYF. Combining the CDR3 with reference TRBV30 and TRBJ2-7 gives the whole variable domain SQTIHQWPATLVQPVGSPLSLECTVEGTSNPNLYWYRQAAGRGLQLLFYSVGIGQISSEVPQNLSASRPQDRQFILSSKKLLLSDSGFYLCAWGDYTYEQYFGPGTRLTVT.

This clonotype was found a few times. The V call is TRBV7-2, the J call TRBJ1-1; 7 nucleotides agree with TRBD1. V lost 1 base and J lost 4; bases outside the gene matches: 3. Germline assignment: CDR1 SGHTA and CDR2 FQGNSA. The CDR3 spans 14 residues. This CDR3 is CASSLGRGPTEAFF. For the CDR3, the DNA is TGTGCCAGCAGCTTAGGAAGGGGGCCCACTGAAGCTTTCTTT.

The sample holds a few counts of this clonotype. The gene calls are TRBV3-1 and TRBJ1-2, with 8 bases lining up with TRBD1. Per the germline V gene, CDR1 is LGHDT and CDR2 is YNNKEL (reference sequence). The V gene end was trimmed by 2 bases and the J gene end by 0 bases; junction bases not matched to a gene: 5. The length of the CDR3 is 16 residues. This CDR3 reads CASSQRGTGPNYGYTF. CDR3 sequence (DNA): TGTGCCAGCAGCCAAAGGGGGACAGGCCCTAACTATGGCTACACCTTC.

This clonotype occurred many times. This chain uses TRBV27 with TRBJ1-6, with D unclear. The CDR3 runs 14 residues. V shed 5 bases and J shed 10 bases, with 15 bases lying between them. CDR1 is MNHEY and CDR2 is SMNVEV in the germline V gene (reference sequence). CDR3 residues: CASSPQTVGSPLHF. The CDR3 DNA reads TGTGCCAGCAGTCCTCAGACGGTCGGATCACCCCTCCACTTT.

This clonotype was seen a handful of times. This chain uses TRBV19 with TRBJ2-1; TRBD2 matches 13 bases. V lost 9 bases and J lost 8; bases outside the gene matches: 10. CDR1 is LNHDA, CDR2 SQIVND, per germline (reference sequence). This CDR3 spans 15 amino acids. The CDR3 nucleotides are TGTGCCAGCTATTCGGGACTAGCGGGAACCGATGAGCAGTTCTTC. Amino acid sequence: CASYSGLAGTDEQFF.

This clonotype was seen repeatedly, ten times or more. The genes are TRBV20-1 and TRBJ2-1; D perhaps matches TRBD2 (6 bases). This CDR3 has 17 residues. Germline lookup yields CDR1 DFQATT and CDR2 SNEGSKA (reference sequence). V dropped 0 bases and J dropped 4 bases, with 19 bases sitting between them. DNA for the CDR3: TGCAGTGCTAGAGATATCGGTGGGGCGGGACGGTACAATGAGCAGTTCTTC. This codes for CSARDIGGAGRYNEQFF.

The chain carries TRBV12-3 or TRBV12-4 and TRBJ1-2; D uncertain. The CDR3 extends over 13 amino acids. Trimming took off 3 bases at V and 4 bases at J, with 9 bases between the two ends. The CDR3 loop reads CASSLGMPYGYTF. DNA for the CDR3: TGTGCCAGCAGTTTGGGGATGCCCTATGGCTACACCTTC.

Comment on this clonotype: A read error may be the cause here, since a much bigger clone is one base away. The chain carries TRBV11-2 and TRBJ1-1; a possible D gene is TRBD1 (5 bases). Germline-derived CDR1 and CDR2 are SGHAT and FQNNGV. The CDR3 totals 14 residues. CDR3 sequence (DNA): TGTGCCAGCAGCCCCTTTCCAGGGAACACTGAAGCTCTCTTT. It encodes CASSPFPGNTEALF.

The chain couples TRBV6-1 to TRBJ2-3; D not certain. V lost 3 bases and J lost 4, with 11 bases in between. CDR1 is MNHNS, CDR2 SASEGT, per germline. The length of the CDR3 is 14 residues. CDR3 in DNA: TGTGCCAGCAGTGAGCCGGGTAGGCCAGATACGCAGTATTTT. It specifies CASSEPGRPDTQYF.